These T cell receptor beta chains were read from a single sample in a study of shared clonotypes between healthy human individuals. This table comes from immunoSEQ multiplex PCR, and its TCRdb copy is limited to in-frame clones, with some not included. Here the sample spans around 2,000,000 clones, 85% to 95% being singletons. Specimen: naive CD4+ T cells sorted from blood. The receptors stem from a man between 18 and 29 years old in good health. CDR3s include the opening cysteine and the closing phenylalanine or tryptophan. The order of the fields is CDR3 length, clone size, V gene, D gene, J gene, CDR3 protein, CDR3 DNA. The D gene is left open where the match is weak. Clone size is not always given. Where it is, it says once, few, many or a class for expanded clones.

14	.	TRBV27	.	TRBJ2-7	CASSSTGGSYEQYF	TGTGCCAGCAGTTCGACAGGAGGTTCCTACGAGCAGTACTTC
17	once	TRBV14	TRBD2	TRBJ2-5	CASSQGLLAGTWETQYF	TGTGCCAGCAGCCAAGGATTATTAGCGGGGACCTGGGAGACCCAGTACTTC
15	.	TRBV5-4	.	TRBJ2-5	CASSDPSGRQETQYF	TGTGCCAGCAGCGACCCATCAGGGAGACAAGAGACCCAGTACTTC
14	many	TRBV30	.	TRBJ2-7	CAWSAADPLPEQYF	TGTGCCTGGAGTGCAGCCGACCCTCTGCCCGAGCAGTACTTC
16	.	TRBV29-1	TRBD1	TRBJ2-7	CSVEPGQGKDCYEQYF	TGCAGCGTTGAACCCGGACAGGGGAAAGATTGTTACGAGCAGTACTTC
13	.	TRBV10-1	.	TRBJ2-3	CASQPGPTDTQYF	TGCGCCAGCCAACCGGGACCGACAGATACGCAGTATTTT
16	.	TRBV5-4	TRBD1	TRBJ1-2	CASSQPTTGEVYGYTF	TGTGCCAGCAGCCAACCTACGACAGGGGAGGTCTATGGCTACACCTTC
13	few	TRBV21-1	.	TRBJ1-2	CASSMPANYGYTF	TGTGCCAGCAGCATGCCAGCGAACTATGGCTACACCTTC
16	.	TRBV4-1	TRBD1	TRBJ2-1	CASSQTDRGPYNEQFF	TGCGCCAGCAGCCAAACAGACAGGGGCCCCTACAATGAGCAGTTCTTC
17	.	TRBV25-1	TRBD2	TRBJ2-5	CASSDGTSGRRRETQYF	TGTGCCAGCAGTGATGGGACTAGCGGGAGGCGACGGGAGACCCAGTACTTC
17	.	TRBV5-1	.	TRBJ2-7	CASSYAGTTLPTYEQYF	TGCGCCAGCAGCTACGCCGGGACAACCCTACCCACTTACGAGCAGTACTTC
16	once	TRBV9	TRBD2	TRBJ2-1	CASSANTGLAGHEQFF	TGTGCCAGCAGCGCTAACACGGGACTAGCGGGACATGAGCAGTTCTTC
14	once	TRBV7-2	.	TRBJ1-4	CASSRAAYNEKLFF	TGTGCCAGCAGCCGAGCCGCATATAATGAAAAACTGTTTTTT
12	.	TRBV6-1	.	TRBJ1-5	CASGQAERPQHF	TGTGCCAGCGGGCAGGCTGAGAGACCCCAGCATTTT
15	.	TRBV5-4	.	TRBJ2-5	CASSRDPGFQETQYF	TGTGCCAGCAGCCGAGATCCGGGATTCCAAGAGACCCAGTACTTC
12	.	TRBV28	.	TRBJ1-5	CASSSGNQPQHF	TGTGCCAGCAGTAGCGGCAATCAGCCCCAGCATTTT
16	.	TRBV2	TRBD1	TRBJ2-4	CASRPGTGVSKNIQYF	TGTGCCAGCAGACCCGGGACAGGGGTGTCCAAAAACATTCAGTACTTC
18	.	TRBV4-2	.	TRBJ1-2	CASSRVGEVGPSNYGYTF	TGTGCCAGCAGCCGAGTAGGGGAGGTCGGACCTTCTAACTATGGCTACACCTTC
13	.	TRBV10-1	TRBD1	TRBJ1-4	CASRADREGKLFF	TGCGCCAGCAGGGCGGACAGGGAAGGAAAACTGTTTTTT
13	.	TRBV7-2	.	TRBJ1-2	CASSLVYGEGYTF	TGTGCCAGCAGCTTAGTTTACGGCGAAGGCTACACCTTC
17	.	TRBV4-1	.	TRBJ2-1	CASSQGTGRDLYNEQFF	TGCGCCAGCAGCCAAGGGACGGGGCGGGACCTTTACAATGAGCAGTTCTTC
18	.	TRBV7-2	TRBD2	TRBJ2-7	CASSFNPGTSGLGYEQYF	TGTGCCAGCAGCTTTAATCCCGGGACTAGCGGACTGGGCTACGAGCAGTACTTC
13	.	TRBV18	.	TRBJ1-1	CASSSATNTEAFF	TGTGCCAGCTCATCGGCTACGAACACTGAAGCTTTCTTT
17	.	TRBV4-1	.	TRBJ2-7	CASSQGPERAGWDEQYF	TGCGCCAGCAGCCAAGGGCCGGAACGCGCGGGTTGGGACGAGCAGTACTTC
11	.	TRBV6-5	.	TRBJ2-7	CASSSDYEQYF	TGTGCCAGCAGTTCTGACTACGAGCAGTACTTC
13	.	TRBV18	.	TRBJ2-7	CASSPRQADEQYF	TGTGCCAGCTCACCACGGCAGGCGGACGAGCAGTACTTC
14	.	TRBV4-3	.	TRBJ1-1	CASSQEAGTGEAFF	TGCGCCAGCAGCCAAGAGGCAGGGACTGGAGAAGCTTTCTTT
15	.	TRBV5-6	TRBD2	TRBJ2-5	CASSLARLAGSTQYF	TGTGCCAGCAGCTTGGCGCGTCTAGCGGGCTCGACCCAGTACTTC
14	.	TRBV7-9	.	TRBJ2-7	CASSFDSALYEQYF	TGTGCCAGCAGCTTTGACTCAGCTTTATACGAGCAGTACTTC
13	.	TRBV6-1	.	TRBJ2-6	CASSLEGANVLTF	TGTGCCAGCAGTCTCGAGGGGGCCAACGTCCTGACTTTC
16	.	TRBV5-1	.	TRBJ2-2	CASSPTLQGATGELFF	TGCGCCAGCAGCCCGACCCTTCAGGGCGCCACCGGGGAGCTGTTTTTT